The T cell receptor (beta chain) described here comes from a study of cytomegalovirus exposure and HLA in healthy donors. Findings of the study overall: In an earlier analysis, most TCR beta V segments were productive about 87% or about 30% of the time. A later analysis found most CMV-associated TCR beta chains apparently HLA-restricted. Specificity for CMV antigens was confirmed in vitro for a few of the CMV-associated chains.

Donors were ostensibly healthy at sampling, although undocumented immune exposures were probable. A multiplex PCR was run with 60 Vbeta primers and 13 Jbeta primers. Data came from immunoSEQ multiplex PCR; TCRdb stores just in-frame clones and leaves some out. This table holds 100,000 or so clones, around 72% found once. Turning to this clone: The target antigen is unknown.

Sequenced: PBMCs. This TCR derives from a man aged 35 to 55 in good health and CMV-seronegative.

The CDR3 region is CASSQDGWSSYNSPLHF. CDR3 DNA sequence: TGTGCCAGCAGCCAAGATGGGTGGAGCTCCTATAATTCACCCCTCCACTTT. The rearrangement uses TRBV4-2 and TRBJ1-6; D unresolved. V was trimmed by 0 bases and J by 0 bases, leaving 9 bases between them. The CDR3 is made up of 17 amino acids. Germline CDR1 reads LGHNA; CDR2 reads YNFKEQ.